A selection of T cell receptor beta chains follows, all from one sample in a study of blood T cell repertoires in COVID-19. Clones were read by immunoSEQ multiplex PCR, and TCRdb kept only the in-frame ones, dropping some. The repertoire holds about 300,000 clones, with around 90% as singletons. Source material: PBMCs or T cells enriched from blood (not recorded which). The receptors shown here come from a woman between 18 and 29 years old with acute COVID-19. Each CDR3 is given with its conserved first and last residue. The order of the fields is J gene, V gene, clone size, D gene, CDR3 DNA, CDR3 protein. A D gene is named only where the DNA matches it firmly. Some rows mark clone size as missing; the rest say once, few, many or name a class of expanded clone.

TRBJ1-2 | TRBV19 | NA | NA | TGTGCCAGTAGTATGGCCGGCCCCAGGGTAGGTGGCTACACCTTC | CASSMAGPRVGGYTF
TRBJ1-2 | TRBV28 | NA | NA | TGTGCCAGCAGTACCATTGATCTAACGATCGGTACTGGCTACACCTTC | CASSTIDLTIGTGYTF
TRBJ2-1 | TRBV30 | few | TRBD1 | TGTGCCTGGACTCCCGGGACAGACCGTGCGTACGATGAGCAGTTCTTC | CAWTPGTDRAYDEQFF
TRBJ1-2 | TRBV7-9 | NA | NA | TGTGCCAGCAGCGCCCGGGACACAAACTATGGCTACACCTTC | CASSARDTNYGYTF
TRBJ2-5 | TRBV15 | once | TRBD2 | TGTGCCACCAGCAGAGAGCGGGAGGGCCAGGAGACCCAGTACTTC | CATSREREGQETQYF
TRBJ2-7 | TRBV11-2 | NA | TRBD2 | TGTGCCAGCAGCTTAGCCGCTAGCGGGATCCACGAGCAGTACTTC | CASSLAASGIHEQYF
TRBJ2-7 | TRBV29-1 | NA | TRBD1 | TGCAGCGTTGAAGGAGCAGGGACAGGGGGCACCTACGAGCAGTACTTC | CSVEGAGTGGTYEQYF
TRBJ1-5 | TRBV27 | NA | NA | TGTGCCAGTAATGACCCTGGCAGGGCAGATCGGAATCAGCCCCAGCATTTT | CASNDPGRADRNQPQHF
TRBJ2-2 | TRBV27 | NA | TRBD1 | TGTGCCAGCAGGGGGACAGTCTCTTGGGGGGAGCTGTTTTTT | CASRGTVSWGELFF
TRBJ2-5 | TRBV28 | NA | NA | TGTGCCAGCAGTGAAAGAGAAGAGACCCAGTACTTC | CASSEREETQYF
TRBJ1-4 | TRBV11-2 | NA | NA | TGTGCCAGCAGCCCCTTTGAGGATTCGGGAAAACTGTTTTTT | CASSPFEDSGKLFF
TRBJ2-7 | TRBV28 | NA | TRBD1 | TGTGCCAGCCGATCGGGGTCAGGGGGCTACGAGCAGTACTTC | CASRSGSGGYEQYF
TRBJ1-1 | TRBV28 | NA | TRBD1 | TGTGCCAGCAGGCCCACAGGGGGCGCCGAGAACACTGAAGCTTTCTTT | CASRPTGGAENTEAFF
TRBJ1-5 | TRBV28 | NA | NA | TGTGCCAGCAGTTTACCCTCGGGGGGGCAGCCCCAGCATTTT | CASSLPSGGQPQHF
TRBJ2-3 | TRBV11-3 | NA | TRBD2 | TGTGCCAGCAGCTTAAGACGGGGGGGAAGCACAGATACGCAGTATTTT | CASSLRRGGSTDTQYF
TRBJ1-1 | TRBV10-3 | NA | TRBD1 | TGTGCCACCTCCAGAAAGGGGACAGGGGCCGGGGACACTGAAGCTTTCTTT | CATSRKGTGAGDTEAFF
TRBJ2-2 | TRBV7-6 | NA | NA | TGTGCCAGCAGCCAACCTTACGAGGAGCCGAACACCGGGGAGCTGTTTTTT | CASSQPYEEPNTGELFF
TRBJ1-2 | TRBV20-1 | NA | NA | TGCAGTGCTAGTTACAGGTGGGACTATGGCTACACCTTC | CSASYRWDYGYTF